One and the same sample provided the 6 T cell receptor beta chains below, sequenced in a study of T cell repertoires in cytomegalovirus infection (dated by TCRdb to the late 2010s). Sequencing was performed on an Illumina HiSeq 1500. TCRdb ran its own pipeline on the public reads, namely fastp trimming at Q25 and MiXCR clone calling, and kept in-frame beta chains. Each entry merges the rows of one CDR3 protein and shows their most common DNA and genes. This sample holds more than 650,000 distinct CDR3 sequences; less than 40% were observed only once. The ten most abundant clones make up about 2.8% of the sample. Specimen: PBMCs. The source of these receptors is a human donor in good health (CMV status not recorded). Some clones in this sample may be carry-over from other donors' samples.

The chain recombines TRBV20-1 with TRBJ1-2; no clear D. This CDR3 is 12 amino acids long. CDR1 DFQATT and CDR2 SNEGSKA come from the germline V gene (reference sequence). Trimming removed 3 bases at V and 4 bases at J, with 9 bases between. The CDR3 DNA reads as TGCAGTGCTAGGAGGACCCTCTATGGCTACACCTTC. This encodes CSARRTLYGYTF.

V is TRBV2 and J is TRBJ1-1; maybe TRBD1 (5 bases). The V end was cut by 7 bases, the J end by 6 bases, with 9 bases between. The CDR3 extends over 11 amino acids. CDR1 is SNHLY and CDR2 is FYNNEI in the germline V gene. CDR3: CASIRGSEAFF. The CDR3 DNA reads TGTGCCAGCATACGGGGCTCTGAAGCTTTCTTT.

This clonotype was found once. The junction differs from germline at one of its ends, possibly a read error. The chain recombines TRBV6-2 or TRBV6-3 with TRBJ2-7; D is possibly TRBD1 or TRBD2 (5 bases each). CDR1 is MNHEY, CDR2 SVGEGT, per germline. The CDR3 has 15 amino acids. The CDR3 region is CASRYSDIMGDEQYF. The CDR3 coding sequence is TGTGCCAGCCGTTACTCCGACATAATGGGGGACGAGCAGTACTTC.

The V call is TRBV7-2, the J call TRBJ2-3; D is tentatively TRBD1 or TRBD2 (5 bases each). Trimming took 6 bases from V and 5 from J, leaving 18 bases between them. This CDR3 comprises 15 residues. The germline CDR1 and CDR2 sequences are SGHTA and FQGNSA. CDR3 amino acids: CASRAEGRGGDTQYF. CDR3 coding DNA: TGTGCCAGCAGAGCAGAAGGACGTGGGGGAGATACGCAGTATTTT.

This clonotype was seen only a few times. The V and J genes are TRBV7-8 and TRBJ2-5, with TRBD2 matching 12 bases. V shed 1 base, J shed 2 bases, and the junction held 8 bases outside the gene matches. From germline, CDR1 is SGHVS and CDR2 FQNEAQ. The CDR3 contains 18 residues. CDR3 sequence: CASSLVLAGGPIQETQYF. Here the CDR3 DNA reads TGTGCCAGCAGCTTAGTCCTAGCGGGAGGGCCCATACAAGAGACCCAGTACTTC.

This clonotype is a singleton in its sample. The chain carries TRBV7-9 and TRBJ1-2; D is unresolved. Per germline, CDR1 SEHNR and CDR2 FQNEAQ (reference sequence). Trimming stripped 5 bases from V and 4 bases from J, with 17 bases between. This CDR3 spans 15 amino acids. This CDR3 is CASSLAGAASYGYTF. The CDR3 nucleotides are TGTGCCAGCAGCCTCGCCGGCGCAGCGAGCTATGGCTACACCTTC.